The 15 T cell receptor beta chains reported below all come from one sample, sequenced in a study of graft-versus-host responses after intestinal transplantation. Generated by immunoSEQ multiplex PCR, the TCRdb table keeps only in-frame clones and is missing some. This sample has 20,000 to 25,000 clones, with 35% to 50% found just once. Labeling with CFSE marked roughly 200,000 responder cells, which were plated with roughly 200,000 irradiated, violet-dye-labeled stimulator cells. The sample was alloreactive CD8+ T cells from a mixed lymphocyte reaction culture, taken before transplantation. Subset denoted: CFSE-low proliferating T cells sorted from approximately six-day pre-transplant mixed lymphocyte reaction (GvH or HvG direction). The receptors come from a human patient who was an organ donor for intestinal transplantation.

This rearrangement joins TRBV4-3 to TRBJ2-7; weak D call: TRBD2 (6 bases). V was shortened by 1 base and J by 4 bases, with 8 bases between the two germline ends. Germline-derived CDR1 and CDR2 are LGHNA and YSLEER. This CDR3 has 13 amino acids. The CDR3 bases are TGCGCCAGCAGCCAAGCGGGAGTTTACGAGCAGTACTTC. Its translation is CASSQAGVYEQYF.

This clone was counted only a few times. The CDR3 DNA sequence: TGCGCCAGCAGCCAAGAACCCCCGGGCGGGAGGGTCGAAAATACGCAGTATTTT. This encodes CASSQEPPGGRVENTQYF. The chain combines TRBV4-1 with TRBJ2-3, with 9 bases lining up with TRBD2. V shed 0 bases and J 7 bases; nucleotides not matched to a gene: 14. CDR1 is MGHRA, CDR2 YSYEKL, per germline. The CDR3 is 18 amino acids.

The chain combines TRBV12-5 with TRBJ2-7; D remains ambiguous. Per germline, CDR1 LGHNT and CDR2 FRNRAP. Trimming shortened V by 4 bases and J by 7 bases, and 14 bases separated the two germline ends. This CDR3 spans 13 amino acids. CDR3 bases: TGTGCTAGTGGTTCCTCAACCTTGGGGGAGCAGTACTTC. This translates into CASGSSTLGEQYF.

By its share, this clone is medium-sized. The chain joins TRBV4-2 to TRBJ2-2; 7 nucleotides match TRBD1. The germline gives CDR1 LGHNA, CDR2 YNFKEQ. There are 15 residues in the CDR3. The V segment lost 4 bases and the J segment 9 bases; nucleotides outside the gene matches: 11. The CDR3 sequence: CASSLGTGVGWELFF. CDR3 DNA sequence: TGTGCCAGCAGCCTAGGAACAGGGGTAGGGTGGGAGCTGTTTTTT.

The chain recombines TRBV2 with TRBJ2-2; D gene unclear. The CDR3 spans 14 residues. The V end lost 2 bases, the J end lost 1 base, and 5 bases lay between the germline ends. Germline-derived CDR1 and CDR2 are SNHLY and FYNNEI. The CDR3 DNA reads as TGTGCCAGCAGTGAATGGAGGAACACCGGGGAGCTGTTTTTT. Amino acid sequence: CASSEWRNTGELFF.

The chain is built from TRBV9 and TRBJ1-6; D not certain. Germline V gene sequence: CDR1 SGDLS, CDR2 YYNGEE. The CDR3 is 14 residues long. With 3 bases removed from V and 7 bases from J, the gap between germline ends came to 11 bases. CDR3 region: CASSADGVNSPLHF. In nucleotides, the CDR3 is TGTGCCAGCAGCGCGGACGGGGTGAATTCACCCCTCCACTTT.

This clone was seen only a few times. CDR3: CASSLAPATQYF. For the CDR3, the DNA is TGTGCCAGCAGCTTAGCCCCCGCGACCCAGTACTTC. The chain links TRBV7-9 to TRBJ2-5; the D is unclear. Germline-derived CDR1 and CDR2 are SEHNR and FQNEAQ (reference sequence). This CDR3 contains 12 residues. The V end was cut by 0 bases, the J end by 7 bases, with 6 bases between.

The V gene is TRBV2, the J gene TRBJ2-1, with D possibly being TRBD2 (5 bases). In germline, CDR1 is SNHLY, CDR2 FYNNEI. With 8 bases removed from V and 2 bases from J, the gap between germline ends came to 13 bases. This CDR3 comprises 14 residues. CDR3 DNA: TGTGCCAGCTACGGCGGGCACACCTACAATGAGCAGTTCTTC. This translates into CASYGGHTYNEQFF.

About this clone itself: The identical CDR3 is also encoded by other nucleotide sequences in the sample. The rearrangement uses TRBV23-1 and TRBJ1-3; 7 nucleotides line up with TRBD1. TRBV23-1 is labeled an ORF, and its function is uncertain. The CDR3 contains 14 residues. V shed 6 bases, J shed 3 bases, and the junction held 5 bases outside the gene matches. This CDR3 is CASRDGTDGNTIYF. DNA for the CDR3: TGCGCCAGCAGAGACGGGACAGATGGAAACACCATATATTTT.

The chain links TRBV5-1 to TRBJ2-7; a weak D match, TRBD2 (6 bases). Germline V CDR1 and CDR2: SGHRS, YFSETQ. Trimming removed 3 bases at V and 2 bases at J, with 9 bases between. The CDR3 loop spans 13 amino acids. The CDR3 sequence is CASSWTTAYEQYF. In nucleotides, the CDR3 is TGCGCCAGCAGCTGGACTACGGCCTACGAGCAGTACTTC.

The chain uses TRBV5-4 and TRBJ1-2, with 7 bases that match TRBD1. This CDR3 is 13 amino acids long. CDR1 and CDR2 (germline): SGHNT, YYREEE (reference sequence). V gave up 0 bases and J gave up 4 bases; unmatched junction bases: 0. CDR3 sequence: CASSLEGAYGYTF. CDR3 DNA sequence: TGTGCCAGCAGCTTGGAGGGGGCCTATGGCTACACCTTC. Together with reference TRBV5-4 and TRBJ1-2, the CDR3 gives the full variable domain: ETGVTQSPTHLIKTRGQQVTLRCSSQSGHNTVSWYQQALGQGPQFIFQYYREEENGRGNFPPRFSGLQFPNYSSELNVNALELDDSALYLCASSLEGAYGYTFGSGTRLTVV.

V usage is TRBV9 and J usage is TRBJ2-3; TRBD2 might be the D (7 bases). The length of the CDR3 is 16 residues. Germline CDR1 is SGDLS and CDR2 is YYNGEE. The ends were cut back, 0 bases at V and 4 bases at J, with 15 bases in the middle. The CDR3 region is CASSVVEGGGPDTQYF. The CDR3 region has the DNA TGTGCCAGCAGCGTAGTGGAGGGGGGGGGACCAGATACGCAGTATTTT.

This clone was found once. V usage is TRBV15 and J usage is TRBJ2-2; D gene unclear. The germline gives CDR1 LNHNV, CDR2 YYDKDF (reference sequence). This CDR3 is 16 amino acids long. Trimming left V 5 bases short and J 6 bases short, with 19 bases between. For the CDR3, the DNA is TGTGCCACCAGCGGACCCGGGCGAGAGCTAGCCGGGGAGCTGTTTTTT. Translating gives CATSGPGRELAGELFF.

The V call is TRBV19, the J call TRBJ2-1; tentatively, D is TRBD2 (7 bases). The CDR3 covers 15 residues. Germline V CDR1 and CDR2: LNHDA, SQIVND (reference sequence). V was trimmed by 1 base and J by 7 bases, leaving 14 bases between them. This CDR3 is CASSIGGGGVNEQFF. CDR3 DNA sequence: TGTGCCAGTAGTATAGGGGGGGGCGGTGTGAATGAGCAGTTCTTC. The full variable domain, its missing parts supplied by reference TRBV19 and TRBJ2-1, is DGGITQSPKYLFRKEGQNVTLSCEQNLNHDAMYWYRQDPGQGLRLIYYSQIVNDFQKGDIAEGYSVSREKKESFPLTVTSAQKNPTAFYLCASSIGGGGVNEQFFGPGTRLTVL.

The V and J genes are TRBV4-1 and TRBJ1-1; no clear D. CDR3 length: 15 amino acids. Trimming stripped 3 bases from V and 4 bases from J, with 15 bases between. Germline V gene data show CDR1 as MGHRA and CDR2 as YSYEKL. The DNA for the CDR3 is TGCGCCAGCAGCCACGTGGGGAGGAGTATCACTGAAGCTTTCTTT. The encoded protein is CASSHVGRSITEAFF.